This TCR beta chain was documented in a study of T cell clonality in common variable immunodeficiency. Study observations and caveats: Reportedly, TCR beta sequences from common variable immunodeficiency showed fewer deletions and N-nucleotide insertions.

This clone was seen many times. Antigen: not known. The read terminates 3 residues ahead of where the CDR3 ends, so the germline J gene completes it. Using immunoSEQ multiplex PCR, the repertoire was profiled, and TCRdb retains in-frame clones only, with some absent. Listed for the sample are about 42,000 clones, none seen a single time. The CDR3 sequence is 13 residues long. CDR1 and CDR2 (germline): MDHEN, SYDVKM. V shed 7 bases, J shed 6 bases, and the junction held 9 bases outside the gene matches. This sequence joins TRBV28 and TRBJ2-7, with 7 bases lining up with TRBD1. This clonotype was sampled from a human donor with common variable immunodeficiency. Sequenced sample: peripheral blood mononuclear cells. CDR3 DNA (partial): TGTGCCAGCACCAACAACAGGGGACGCGAG. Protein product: CASTNNRGRE. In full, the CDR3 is CASTNNRGREQYF.